This T cell receptor beta chain was found in a study of OX40 agonist ivuxolimab in advanced cancers. Study at large: Each patient was given ivuxolimab into a vein every 2 weeks, at 0.01 to 10 mg/kg. Three patients showed partial responses: one hepatocellular carcinoma and two cutaneous melanoma cases.

Profiling relied on immunoSEQ multiplex PCR, and the TCRdb table lists in-frame clones only, not all of them. The table lists about 69,000 clones, 90% of them singletons, with approximately 10% in the top ten. This CDR3 region has 11 residues. The ends were cut back, 6 bases at V and 8 bases at J, with 9 bases in the middle. Germline V CDR1 and CDR2: MDHEN, SYDVKM. This chain uses TRBV28 with TRBJ2-3; no clear D gene. Sample: CD4+ or CD8+ T cells sorted from blood, taken in a trial of the OX40 agonist ivuxolimab. The TCR comes from an adult with an advanced solid tumor such as melanoma, head and neck, liver or kidney cancer. CDR3 region: CASSRIGTQYF. In nucleotides, the CDR3 is TGTGCCAGCAGCCGGATTGGTACGCAGTATTTT.